The present TCR beta chain was sequenced within a study of beta chain features in type 1 diabetes. In the study overall: All samples combined gave just under 110 million sorted cells for examination. Findings and caveats of the study: When VDJ junctions were examined, type 1 diabetes patients showed fewer insertions and more deletions. A potential influence of HLA type upon TCRB rearrangement remained unresolved herein.

The authors reverse transcribed all of the isolated RNA, so sequencing captured expressed TCRB transcripts. Clones were read by immunoSEQ multiplex PCR, and TCRdb kept only the in-frame ones, dropping some. Of 330,000 or so clones listed, roughly 15% are singletons. CDR3 length: 14 residues. Germline V CDR1 and CDR2: MGHRA, YSYEKL. This clone was seen only once. Its cognate antigen is unknown. Compared with germline, one end of the junction differs, possibly owing to a read error. The TCR originated in a man in his thirties or forties in good health. Material for sequencing was central memory CD4+ T cells from blood. V and J are TRBV4-1 and TRBJ2-3, with 7 positions matching TRBD1. The CDR3 protein is CASSTGAVVGTQYF. CDR3 coding DNA: TGTGCCAGCAGCACAGGGGCCGTCGTTGGTACGCAGTATTTT.